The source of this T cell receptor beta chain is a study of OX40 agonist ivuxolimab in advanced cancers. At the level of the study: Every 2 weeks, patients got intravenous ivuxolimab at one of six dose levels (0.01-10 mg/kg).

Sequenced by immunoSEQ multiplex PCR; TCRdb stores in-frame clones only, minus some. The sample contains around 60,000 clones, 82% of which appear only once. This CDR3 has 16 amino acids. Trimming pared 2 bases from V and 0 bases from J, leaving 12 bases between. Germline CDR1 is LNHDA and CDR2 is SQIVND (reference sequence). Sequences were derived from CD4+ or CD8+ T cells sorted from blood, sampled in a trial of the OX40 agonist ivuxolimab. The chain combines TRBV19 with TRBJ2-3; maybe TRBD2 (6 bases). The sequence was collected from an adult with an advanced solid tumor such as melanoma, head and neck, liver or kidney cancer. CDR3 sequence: CASSISGPSSTDTQYF. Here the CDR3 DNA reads TGTGCCAGTAGTATAAGCGGGCCATCTAGCACAGATACGCAGTATTTT.